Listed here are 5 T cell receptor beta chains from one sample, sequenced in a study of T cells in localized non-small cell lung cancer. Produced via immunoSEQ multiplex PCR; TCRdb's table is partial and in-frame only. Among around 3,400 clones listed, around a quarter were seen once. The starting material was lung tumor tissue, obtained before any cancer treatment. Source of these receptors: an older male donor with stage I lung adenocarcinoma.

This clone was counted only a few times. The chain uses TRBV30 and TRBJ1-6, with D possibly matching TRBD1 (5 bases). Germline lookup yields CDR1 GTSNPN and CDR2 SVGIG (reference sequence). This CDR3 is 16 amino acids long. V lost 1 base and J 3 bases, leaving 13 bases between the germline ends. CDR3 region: CAWSAPGPNYNSPLHF. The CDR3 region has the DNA TGTGCCTGGAGTGCCCCGGGACCGAACTATAATTCACCCCTCCACTTT.

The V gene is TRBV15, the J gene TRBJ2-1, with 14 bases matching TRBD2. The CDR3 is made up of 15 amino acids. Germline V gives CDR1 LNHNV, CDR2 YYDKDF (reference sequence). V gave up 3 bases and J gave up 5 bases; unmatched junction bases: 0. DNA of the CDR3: TGTGCCACCAGCAGGGGACTAGCGGGGGACAATGAGCAGTTCTTC. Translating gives CATSRGLAGDNEQFF.

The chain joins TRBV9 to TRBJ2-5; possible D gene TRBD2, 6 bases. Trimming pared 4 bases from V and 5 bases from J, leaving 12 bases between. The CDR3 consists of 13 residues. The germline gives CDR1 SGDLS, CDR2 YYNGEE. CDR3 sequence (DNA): TGTGCCAGCAGCCCGAGCCGGGGGGAGACCCAGTACTTC. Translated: CASSPSRGETQYF.

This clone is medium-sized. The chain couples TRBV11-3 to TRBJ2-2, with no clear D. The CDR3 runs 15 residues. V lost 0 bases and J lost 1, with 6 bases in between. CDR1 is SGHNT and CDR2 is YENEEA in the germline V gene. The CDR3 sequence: CASSLEQKNTGELFF. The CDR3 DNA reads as TGTGCCAGCAGCTTAGAACAGAAGAACACCGGGGAGCTGTTTTTT.

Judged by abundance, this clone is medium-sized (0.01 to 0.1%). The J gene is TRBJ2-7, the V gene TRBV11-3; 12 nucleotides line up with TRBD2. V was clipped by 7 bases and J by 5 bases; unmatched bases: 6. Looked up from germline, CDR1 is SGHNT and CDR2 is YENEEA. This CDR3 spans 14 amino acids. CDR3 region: CASNPSGGAHEQYF. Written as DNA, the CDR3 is TGTGCCAGCAACCCTAGCGGGGGGGCCCACGAGCAGTACTTC.